This TCR beta chain derives from a study of vaccination and CD4 T cells after COVID-19. Notes on the study in general: A nonsignificant rise from roughly 22 to 38 was seen in the median number of SARS-CoV-2-reactive clonotypes.

Regarding this clonotype: Its antigen remains unidentified.

Cultured CD4+ T cell DNA was sequenced using the Oncomine TCR Beta short-read assay. Genomic DNA extraction was carried out from cultured CD4+ T cells. TCRdb re-analysed the PCR reads in MiXCR, keeping a single row per CDR3 protein. This sample has more than 10,000 distinct CDR3 sequences, with 43% found just once. The ends were cut back, 4 bases at V and 6 bases at J, with 10 bases in the middle. The germline V gene has CDR1 MNHEY and CDR2 SVGAGI. This CDR3 comprises 12 residues. The treatment here: 10-day PBMC culture with coronavirus spike peptide pools or control peptides (ViraFEST assay). Per well, approximately 2 million PBMCs were cultured in the presence of roughly 9 IU/ml IL-2 and around 11 ug/ml peptide pools.

The TCR comes from a human donor who had recovered from COVID-19. The specimen sequenced was CD4+ T cells from blood, cultured in vitro. The rearrangement uses TRBV6-5 and TRBJ2-7; possible D gene TRBD1, 6 bases. The CDR3 sequence is CASSLTGSEQYF. CDR3 bases: TGTGCCAGCAGTTTAACAGGGAGCGAGCAGTACTTC.